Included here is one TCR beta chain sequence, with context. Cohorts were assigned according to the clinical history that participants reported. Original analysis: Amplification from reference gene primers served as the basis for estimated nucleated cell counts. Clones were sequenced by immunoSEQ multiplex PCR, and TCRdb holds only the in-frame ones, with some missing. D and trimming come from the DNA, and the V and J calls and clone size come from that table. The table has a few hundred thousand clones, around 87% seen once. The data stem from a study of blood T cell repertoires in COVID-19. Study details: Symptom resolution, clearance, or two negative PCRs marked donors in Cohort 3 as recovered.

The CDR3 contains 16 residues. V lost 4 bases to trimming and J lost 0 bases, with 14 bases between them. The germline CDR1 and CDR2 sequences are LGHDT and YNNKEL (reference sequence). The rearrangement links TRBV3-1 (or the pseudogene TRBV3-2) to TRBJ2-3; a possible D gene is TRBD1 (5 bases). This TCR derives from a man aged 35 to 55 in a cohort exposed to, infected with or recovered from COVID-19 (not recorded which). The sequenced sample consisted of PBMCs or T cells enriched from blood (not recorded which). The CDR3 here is CASSRAGRVSTDTQYF. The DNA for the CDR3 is TGTGCCAGCAGCCGGGCAGGCAGGGTTAGCACAGATACGCAGTATTTT.